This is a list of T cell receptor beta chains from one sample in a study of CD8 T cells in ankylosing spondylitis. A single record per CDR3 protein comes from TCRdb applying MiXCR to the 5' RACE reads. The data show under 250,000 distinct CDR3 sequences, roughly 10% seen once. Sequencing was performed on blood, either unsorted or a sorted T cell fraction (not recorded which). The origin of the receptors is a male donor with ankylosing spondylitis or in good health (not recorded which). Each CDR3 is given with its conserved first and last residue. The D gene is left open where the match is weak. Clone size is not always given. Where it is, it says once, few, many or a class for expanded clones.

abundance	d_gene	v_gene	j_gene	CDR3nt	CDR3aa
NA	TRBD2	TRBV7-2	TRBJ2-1	TGTGCCAGCAGCTTAGGGCTAGCGGGGGGCTACAATGAGCAGTTCTTC	CASSLGLAGGYNEQFF
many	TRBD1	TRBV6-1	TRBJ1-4	TGTGCCAGCAGTGAGTTCCAGGGGGCATCATCTGAAAAACTGTTTTTT	CASSEFQGASSEKLFF
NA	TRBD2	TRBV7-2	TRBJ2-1	TGTGCCAGCAGCTTAGCTAGGGGTAGCGGGAGTGTCTACAATGAGCAGTTCTTC	CASSLARGSGSVYNEQFF
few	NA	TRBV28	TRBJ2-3	TGTGCCAGCAGTGGGGAGGGAGGGGGCCCCAGGGATACGCAGTATTTT	CASSGEGGGPRDTQYF
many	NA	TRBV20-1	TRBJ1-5	TGCAGTGCTTCGCTCGGGGGTTACGATCAGCCCCAGCATTTT	CSASLGGYDQPQHF
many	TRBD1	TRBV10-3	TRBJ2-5	TGTGCCATCAGTGCGGTACGACAGGGGGTAGGTCAAGAGACCCAGTACTTC	CAISAVRQGVGQETQYF
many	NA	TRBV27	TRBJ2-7	TGTGCCAGCAGTATCTCCTACGAGCAGTACTTC	CASSISYEQYF
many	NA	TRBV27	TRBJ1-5	TGTGCCAGCAGTCTAGGCGCGGGGGGCAATCAGCCCCAGCATTTT	CASSLGAGGNQPQHF
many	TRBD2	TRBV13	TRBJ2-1	TGTGCCAGCAGCTTAGGGGGCAGACTAGCGCGATATAGCAATGAGCAGTTCTTC	CASSLGGRLARYSNEQFF
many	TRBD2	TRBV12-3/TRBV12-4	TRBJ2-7	TGTGCCAGCAGTCCCAGCGGGAGGGCCTCAGGCGAGCAGTACTTC	CASSPSGRASGEQYF
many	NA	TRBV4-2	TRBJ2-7	TGTGCCAGCAGCCAAGATTGGGACGGACCGATGAGCGAGCAGTACTTC	CASSQDWDGPMSEQYF
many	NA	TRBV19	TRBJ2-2	TGTGCCAGTAGTGACGGGACACAACTTACCGGGGAGCTGTTTTTT	CASSDGTQLTGELFF
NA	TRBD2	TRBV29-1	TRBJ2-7	TGCAGCGTTGGGACTAGCGGAACCTACGAGCAGTACTTC	CSVGTSGTYEQYF
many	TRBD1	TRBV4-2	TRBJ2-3	TGTGCCAGCAGTCAGACCGGGACAGGGGGCACAGATACGCAGTATTTT	CASSQTGTGGTDTQYF
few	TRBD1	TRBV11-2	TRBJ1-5	TGTGCCAGCAGCCCTCAAACAGGGGCGGATCAGCCCCAGCATTTT	CASSPQTGADQPQHF
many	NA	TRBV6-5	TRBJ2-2	TGTGCCAGCAGTTACTCCCCCAGCCTATCCGGGGAGCTGTTTTTT	CASSYSPSLSGELFF
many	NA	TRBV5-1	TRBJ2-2	TGCGCCAGCAGCTTGGACCAGTTACTTGGGGAGCTGTTTTTT	CASSLDQLLGELFF
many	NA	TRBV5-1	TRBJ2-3	TGCGCCAGCAGCTTGAGTCTGGCCCGGTGGGCGGATACGCAGTATTTT	CASSLSLARWADTQYF
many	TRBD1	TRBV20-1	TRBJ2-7	TGCAGTGCTCTAATGACAGGGTCCTACGAGCAGTACTTC	CSALMTGSYEQYF
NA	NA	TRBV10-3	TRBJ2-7	TGTGCCATCGCGGCGGAAGCTCCCTACGAGCAGTACTTC	CAIAAEAPYEQYF
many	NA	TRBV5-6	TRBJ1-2	TGTGCCAGCAGCCCGCCCGACAGAGACTATGGCTACACCTTC	CASSPPDRDYGYTF
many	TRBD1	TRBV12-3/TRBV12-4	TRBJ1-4	TGTGCCAGCAGTCTAACGGGACAGGGTAATGAAAAACTGTTTTTT	CASSLTGQGNEKLFF
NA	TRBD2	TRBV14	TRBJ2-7	TGTGCCAGCAGCCAAGTCGCCAAGGGACTAGCGGGGTCCTACTCCTACGAGCAGTACTTC	CASSQVAKGLAGSYSYEQYF
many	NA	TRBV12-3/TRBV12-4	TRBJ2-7	TGTGCCAGCAGTTCTCAAGGGGCGTACGAGCAGTACTTC	CASSSQGAYEQYF
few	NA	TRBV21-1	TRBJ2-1	TGTGCCAGCACCCTTACAAGTGAGCGGGAGTCAGGTGAGCAGTTCTTC	CASTLTSERESGEQFF
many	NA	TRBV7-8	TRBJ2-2	TGTGCCAGCAGCTTAGGTCTCGAATACACCGGGGAGCTGTTTTTT	CASSLGLEYTGELFF
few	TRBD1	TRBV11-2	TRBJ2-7	TGTGCCACGGCACCGGGACAGGGAATCTACGAGCAGTACTTC	CATAPGQGIYEQYF
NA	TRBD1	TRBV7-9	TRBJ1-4	TGTGCCAGCAGCTTATGGGGACAGGGACCGAATGAAAAACTGTTTTTT	CASSLWGQGPNEKLFF
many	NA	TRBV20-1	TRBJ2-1	TGCAGTGCTAGAAAACCAGGCGACTCCTACAATGAGCAGTTCTTC	CSARKPGDSYNEQFF